The 2 T cell receptor beta chains reported below all come from one sample, sequenced in a study of identifying expanded T cells in peripheral blood. Repertoires were generated with immunoSEQ multiplex PCR, while TCRdb's copy carries only in-frame clones and drops some. In the table there are some 76,000 clones, 85% to 90% of which are singletons. Sequenced: blood. Source of these receptors: a person aged 18-69 years in good health.

The chain joins TRBV7-2 to TRBJ1-1; D is unresolved. V lost 1 base, J lost 6 bases, and 12 bases lay in between. This CDR3 is 14 amino acids long. Germline loops: CDR1 SGHTA, CDR2 FQGNSA. This CDR3 is CASSLDWGTAEAFF. CDR3 in DNA: TGTGCCAGCAGCTTAGATTGGGGAACGGCTGAAGCTTTCTTT.

The chain couples TRBV29-1 to TRBJ1-2; D not certain. The CDR3 loop spans 11 amino acids. The germline CDR1 and CDR2 sequences are SQVTM and ANQGSEA. Trimming stripped 7 bases from V and 5 bases from J, with 11 bases between. CDR3 amino acids: CSGVIGYGYTF. The DNA of the CDR3 is TGCAGCGGAGTGATCGGTTATGGCTACACCTTC.